This TCR beta chain is drawn from a study of cytomegalovirus exposure and HLA in healthy donors. Background on the study: Among around 170 million T cells, an earlier analysis found roughly 100 million unique TCR beta sequences. Findings and caveats of the study: Relative to the approximately 700-donor mean, N-insertions were reportedly fewer in an Asian-associated ancestry cluster in a later analysis.

On this clone itself: What it binds is unknown.

The CDR3 is 12 amino acids. Trimming left V 5 bases short and J 8 bases short, with 12 bases between. Germline V gene lookup returns CDR1 MNHNS and CDR2 SASEGT. The study ran its PCR with 60 Vbeta and 13 Jbeta primers. Libraries were prepared by immunoSEQ multiplex PCR; TCRdb keeps only in-frame clonotypes and omits some of them. The table shows around 150,000 clones, with roughly 75% occurring only once. Everyone who donated was a healthy bone marrow donor. The clonotype comes from a male donor in good health and CMV-seronegative. Source material: PBMCs. This sequence joins TRBV6-1 and TRBJ1-2, with D possibly being TRBD1 (5 bases). The CDR3 DNA follows: TGTGCCAGCAGTAAACAGGAGAGAGGCTACACCTTC. As protein: CASSKQERGYTF.